This TCR beta chain was recorded in a study of T cells in Graves' hyperthyroidism and ophthalmopathy. Notes on the study in general: In the blood, most expanded thyroid clonotypes above 0.001 appeared as well. The model foresaw ophthalmopathy a median approximately 6.1 months prior to onset.

Researchers took RNA transcripts and amplified the TCR beta CDR3 regions from them. Using the HTBI primer set, a first-round RT-PCR was run on the TCR CDR3. Via MiXCR, TCRdb re-called the multiplex PCR reads, giving one row per CDR3 protein. The sample has almost 350,000 distinct CDR3 sequences, roughly 18% seen once. Lactation, pregnancy, other autoimmune disease or uncontrolled infection led to exclusion of patients. PBMCs were obtained from approximately 9.2 ml fresh peripheral blood. This clonotype was seen many times. Its antigen is not known. The sequence was obtained from a woman aged 35 to 49 with Graves' ophthalmopathy. Sample: blood.

The CDR3 loop reads CAWSSVRDSPLHF. The CDR3, as DNA: TGTGCCTGGAGTTCGGTGCGGGATTCACCCCTCCACTTT. The chain couples TRBV30 to TRBJ1-6; D is undetermined. Per the germline V gene, CDR1 is GTSNPN and CDR2 is SVGIG (reference sequence). The CDR3 spans 13 residues. The ends were cut back, 2 bases at V and 8 bases at J, with 10 bases in the middle.